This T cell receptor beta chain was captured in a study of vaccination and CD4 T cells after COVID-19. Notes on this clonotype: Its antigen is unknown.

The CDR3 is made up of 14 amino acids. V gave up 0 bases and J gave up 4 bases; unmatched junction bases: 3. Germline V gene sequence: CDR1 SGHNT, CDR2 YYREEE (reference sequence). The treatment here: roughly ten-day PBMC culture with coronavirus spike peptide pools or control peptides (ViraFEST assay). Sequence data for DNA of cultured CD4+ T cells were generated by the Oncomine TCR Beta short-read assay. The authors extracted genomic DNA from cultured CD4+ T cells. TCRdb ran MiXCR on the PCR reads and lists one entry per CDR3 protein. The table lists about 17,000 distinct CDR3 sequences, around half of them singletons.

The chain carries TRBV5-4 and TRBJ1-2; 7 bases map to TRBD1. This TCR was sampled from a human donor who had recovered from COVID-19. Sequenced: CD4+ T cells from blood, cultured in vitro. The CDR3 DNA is TGTGCCAGCAGCTTGGCTGACAGGGCCTATGGCTACACCTTC. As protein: CASSLADRAYGYTF.